This T cell receptor (beta chain) was profiled in a study of T cells after yellow fever vaccination. About the study: Each low-cell-number fraction was prepared by means of SMART-Seq v4 Ultra Low Input.

In the case of this clonotype: Its target is unknown.

It was through 5'RACE template switching that TCR cDNA was made, with a universal primer site and UMIs added. In TCRdb, the 5' RACE reads were re-called with MiXCR into one record per CDR3 protein. The sample yields under 150,000 distinct CDR3 sequences, roughly 8.2% seen once. CDR1 and CDR2 (germline): SQVTM, ANQGSEA. This CDR3 contains 13 residues. Trimming removed 4 bases at V and 7 bases at J, with 11 bases between. Study observations and caveats: It was a small share of clonotypes that appeared in both CD4 and CD8 compartments. Contamination of FACS-sorted repertoires by abundant clonotypes from the bulk population could occur.

Source: CD4+ T cells sorted from PBMCs, taken 5 days after the yellow fever booster vaccination. J is TRBJ1-6 and V is TRBV29-1; D is possibly TRBD1 (5 bases). The receptor was derived from a man in his thirties or forties who received the YFV17D yellow fever vaccine. Here the CDR3 DNA reads TGCAGCGTTGGAGACAGCTTAAATTCACCCCTCCACTTT. As protein: CSVGDSLNSPLHF. The full variable domain, in which reference TRBV29-1 and TRBJ1-6 provide the parts outside the CDR3, is SAVISQKPSRDICQRGTSLTIQCQVDSQVTMMFWYRQQPGQSLTLIATANQGSEATYESGFVIDKFPISRPNLTFSTLTVSNMSPEDSSIYLCSVGDSLNSPLHFGNGTRLTVT.